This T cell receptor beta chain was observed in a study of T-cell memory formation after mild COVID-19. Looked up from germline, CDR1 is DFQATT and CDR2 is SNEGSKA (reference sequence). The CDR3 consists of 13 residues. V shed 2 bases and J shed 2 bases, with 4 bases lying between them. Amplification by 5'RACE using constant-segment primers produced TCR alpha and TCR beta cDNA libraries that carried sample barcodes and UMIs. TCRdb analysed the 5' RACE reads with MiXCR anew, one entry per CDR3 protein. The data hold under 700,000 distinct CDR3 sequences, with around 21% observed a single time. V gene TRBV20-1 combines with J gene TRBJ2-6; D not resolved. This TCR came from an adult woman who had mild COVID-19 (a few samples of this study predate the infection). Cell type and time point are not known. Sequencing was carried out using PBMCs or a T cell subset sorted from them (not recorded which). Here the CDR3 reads CSARLAGANVLTF. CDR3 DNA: TGCAGTGCTAGACTCGCTGGGGCCAACGTCCTGACTTTC.